The rows below give T cell receptor beta chains drawn from one sample of a study of control samples from healthy donors and cancer patients. Libraries were prepared by immunoSEQ multiplex PCR; TCRdb keeps only in-frame clonotypes and omits some of them. The sample holds tens of thousands of clones, approximately 86% seen once. The source material was blood. The receptors stem from a man aged 25 to 45 in good health. CDR3s include the opening cysteine and the closing phenylalanine or tryptophan. The D gene is left open where the match is weak. Size values are once, few and many counts, or a class for expanded clones, and some rows have none.

>TRBJ1-1|.|.|TRBV3-1/TRBV3-2
TGTGCCAGCAGCCAAGAAAGGGGAGGGGCTGAAGCTTTCTTT
CASSQERGGAEAFF
>TRBJ2-7|.|.|TRBV2
TGTGCCAGCCACCTTACCCCCTACGAGCAGTACTTC
CASHLTPYEQYF
>TRBJ2-6|.|.|TRBV7-9
TGTGCCAGCAGCCCAATCTCTGGGGCCAACGTCCTGACTTTC
CASSPISGANVLTF
>TRBJ1-2|.|.|TRBV3-1/TRBV3-2
TGTGCCAGCAGCCAAGAAAGAAGTAGATCTGGCTACACCTTC
CASSQERSRSGYTF
>TRBJ2-7|.|.|TRBV4-1
TGCGCCAGCAGCCAAGGGGCCACCGCCTACGAGCAGTACTTC
CASSQGATAYEQYF
>TRBJ1-6|.|.|TRBV5-1
TGCGCCAGCAGCCCTTCCCTGGAGGCCTCACCCCTCCACTTT
CASSPSLEASPLHF
>TRBJ2-2|.|.|TRBV19
TGTGCCACCACGGTGGCGTCGAACACCGGGGAGCTGTTTTTT
CATTVASNTGELFF
>TRBJ1-5|.|.|TRBV21-1
TGTGCCAGCAGCAGAGGGGCGGGCAGCAATCAGCCCCAGCATTTT
CASSRGAGSNQPQHF
>TRBJ1-5|.|.|TRBV30
TGTGCCTGGAGCGGGTTGGGACAGCCCCAGCATTTT
CAWSGLGQPQHF
>TRBJ1-1|.|.|TRBV6-1
TGTGCCAGCAGTGAAGCAGGGTGGGGCACTGAAGCTTTCTTT
CASSEAGWGTEAFF
>TRBJ2-1|few|TRBD2|TRBV7-2
TGTGCCAGCAGCCCGACTAGCGGGGTTAACAATGAGCAGTTCTTC
CASSPTSGVNNEQFF
>TRBJ1-2|.|.|TRBV7-9
TGTGCCAGCAGCACCTGGACAGATCCCGGCTACACCTTC
CASSTWTDPGYTF
>TRBJ1-6|.|.|TRBV19
TGTGCCAGTAGTATACTCAACCGAGGCTCATGGTATAATTCACCCCTCCACTTT
CASSILNRGSWYNSPLHF
>TRBJ2-7|.|TRBD2|TRBV14
TGTGCCCGCAGCCAACAGCGGGGGGGGGCCTACGAGCAGTACTTC
CARSQQRGGAYEQYF
>TRBJ2-7|.|.|TRBV19
TGTGCCAGTAGTATATCCTCCGGGTTTGTCCACGAGCAGTACTTC
CASSISSGFVHEQYF
>TRBJ2-7|.|.|TRBV30
TGTGCCTGGAACAGCCCGCCAGATTCCTACGAGCAGTACTTC
CAWNSPPDSYEQYF
>TRBJ1-1|.|TRBD1|TRBV3-1/TRBV3-2
TGTGCCAGCAGCCTGACAGGGACGAACACTGAAGCTTTCTTT
CASSLTGTNTEAFF
>TRBJ1-2|.|TRBD1|TRBV27
TGTGCCAGCAGTCCTACGGGACAGGGGAACTATGGCTACACCTTC
CASSPTGQGNYGYTF
>TRBJ1-2|.|.|TRBV12-3/TRBV12-4
TGTGCCAGCAGTTTCGGGAGACGGTATGGCTACACCTTC
CASSFGRRYGYTF
>TRBJ1-1|.|.|TRBV10-3
TGTGCCGCCGCAACCGGCCCTGAAGCTTTCTTT
CAAATGPEAFF
>TRBJ2-7|.|.|TRBV7-2
TGTGCCAGCAGCTTAGTTTTCTCGGGCTACGAGCAGTACTTC
CASSLVFSGYEQYF
>TRBJ2-7|.|TRBD1|TRBV6-5
TGTGCCAGCAGGGGACAGGGGCCCCCCTACGAGCAGTACTTC
CASRGQGPPYEQYF
>TRBJ2-1|.|TRBD2|TRBV6-6
TGTGCCAGCAGTTGGACTAGCGGGAGGTCCTACAATGAGCAGTTCTTC
CASSWTSGRSYNEQFF
>TRBJ2-4|.|.|TRBV5-8
TGTGCCAGCAGCCGGAATGGTGGAGCCAAAAACATTCAGTACTTC
CASSRNGGAKNIQYF
>TRBJ2-7|.|.|TRBV10-2
TGCGCCAGCAGCTCCAATACTAGAGACGAGCAGTACTTC
CASSSNTRDEQYF